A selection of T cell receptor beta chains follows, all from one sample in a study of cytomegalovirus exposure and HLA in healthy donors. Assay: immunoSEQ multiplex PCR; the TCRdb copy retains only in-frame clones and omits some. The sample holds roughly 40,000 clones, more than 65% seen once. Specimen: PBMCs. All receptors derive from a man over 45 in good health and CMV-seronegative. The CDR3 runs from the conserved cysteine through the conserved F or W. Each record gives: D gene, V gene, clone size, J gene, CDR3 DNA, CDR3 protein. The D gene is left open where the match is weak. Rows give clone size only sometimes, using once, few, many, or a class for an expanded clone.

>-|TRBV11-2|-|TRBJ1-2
TGTGCCAGCAGCTTAGACCTTAACTATGGCTACACCTTC
CASSLDLNYGYTF
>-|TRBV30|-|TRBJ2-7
TGTGCCTGGAGTGCCGCCGGGAAGAACTACGAGCAGTACTTC
CAWSAAGKNYEQYF
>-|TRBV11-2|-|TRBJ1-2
TGTGCCAGCAGCATCTATGGTGGCTACACCTTC
CASSIYGGYTF
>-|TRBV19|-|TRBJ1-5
TGTGCCAGTAGTAGTCTGATCCTAGATCAGCCCCAGCATTTT
CASSSLILDQPQHF
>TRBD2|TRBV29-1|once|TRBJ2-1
TGCAGCGTTGATGACCTAGCGGGAGCCTACAATGAGCAGTTCTTC
CSVDDLAGAYNEQFF
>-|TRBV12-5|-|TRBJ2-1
TGTGCTAGTGGTTTGGTACGGGGCTCCTACAATGAGCAGTTCTTC
CASGLVRGSYNEQFF
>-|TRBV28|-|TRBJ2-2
TGTGCCAGCAGTTTAATGCCGGGAGTGGCCGGGGAGCTGTTTTTT
CASSLMPGVAGELFF
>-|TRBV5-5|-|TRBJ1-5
TGTGCCAGCAGCTTGGGGACATGGAGTGAGCAGCCCCAGCATTTT
CASSLGTWSEQPQHF
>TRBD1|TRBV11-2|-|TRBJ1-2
TGTGCCAGCAGCCTGGAGGGGGCGACTTCCTATGGCTACACCTTC
CASSLEGATSYGYTF
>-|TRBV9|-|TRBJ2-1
TGTGCCAGCTCAATTAGAGGGCCCTCGAATGAGCAGTTCTTC
CASSIRGPSNEQFF
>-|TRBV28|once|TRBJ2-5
TGTGCCAGCAGACTCGGGACTTTAGAGACCCAGTACTTC
CASRLGTLETQYF
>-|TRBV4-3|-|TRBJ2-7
TGCGCCAGCAGCCAAGATATAAGTCCGAGCTCCTACGAGCAGTACTTC
CASSQDISPSSYEQYF
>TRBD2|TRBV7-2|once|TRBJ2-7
TGTGCCAGCGGCCCAGTAATTCGGCTAGCGGGAAGCGAGCAGTACTTC
CASGPVIRLAGSEQYF
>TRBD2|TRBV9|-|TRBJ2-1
TGTGCCAGCAGCGTAGGCGGGACTAGCGGGAGGACTGAGCAGTTCTTC
CASSVGGTSGRTEQFF
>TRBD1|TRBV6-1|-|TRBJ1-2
TGTGCCAGCAGTGGTATTGGGACAGCCAACTATGGCTACACCTTC
CASSGIGTANYGYTF
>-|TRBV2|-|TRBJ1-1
TGTGCCAGCATGTTAGAGGTCACTGAAGCTTTCTTT
CASMLEVTEAFF
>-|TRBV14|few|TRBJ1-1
TGTGCCAGCAGCCAGGGGGGGGCTCTGAACACTGAAGCTTTCTTT
CASSQGGALNTEAFF
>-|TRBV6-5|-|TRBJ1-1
TGTGCCAGCAAGCAGGGTTGGACGAACACTGAAGCTTTCTTT
CASKQGWTNTEAFF
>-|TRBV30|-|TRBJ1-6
TGTGCCTGGAGTGGGATGGGCAATTCACCCCTCCACTTT
CAWSGMGNSPLHF
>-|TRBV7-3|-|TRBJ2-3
TGTGCCAGCAGCCGTGGGGGACGGGGGACGCAGTATTTT
CASSRGGRGTQYF
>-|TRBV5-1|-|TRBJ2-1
TGCGCCAGCAGCGTGTGGACACAAGACAATGAGCAGTTCTTC
CASSVWTQDNEQFF
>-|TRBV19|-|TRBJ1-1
TGTGCCAGTAGTATAGACGCGGGTTTGAACACTGAAGCTTTCTTT
CASSIDAGLNTEAFF
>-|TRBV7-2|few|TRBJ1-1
TGTGCCAGCAGCTTCACGGGGGGCCCTGAAGCTTTCTTT
CASSFTGGPEAFF